Listed here are 23 T cell receptor beta chains from one sample, sequenced in a study of blood T cell repertoires in COVID-19. Generated by immunoSEQ multiplex PCR, the TCRdb table keeps only in-frame clones and is missing some. The sample has 95,000 to 110,000 clones, 80% to 90% seen once; the top ten hold around 3.8%. Sequencing input: peripheral blood. These receptors all come from a woman aged 55-70 years with acute or convalescent COVID-19.

This clone was counted only a few times. This CDR3 reads CSASRTGTTNEQFF. CDR3 nucleotides: TGCAGTGCTAGTCGCACCGGGACTACGAATGAGCAGTTCTTC. This chain connects TRBV20-1 to TRBJ2-1; TRBD2 aligns across 7 bases. The germline gives CDR1 DFQATT, CDR2 SNEGSKA (reference sequence). The V gene end was trimmed by 3 bases and the J gene end by 7 bases; junction bases not matched to a gene: 9. This CDR3 comprises 14 residues.

The chain links TRBV5-1 to TRBJ2-4; TRBD1 is a possible D gene (6 bases). The CDR3 sequence is 17 residues long. The germline gives CDR1 SGHRS, CDR2 YFSETQ. Trimming cost V 4 bases and J 1 base, with 18 bases left between them. CDR3 in amino acids: CASSPLAGTTAKNIQYF. In nucleotides, the CDR3 is TGCGCCAGCAGCCCCCTCGCCGGGACAACTGCCAAAAACATTCAGTACTTC.

The V call is TRBV3-1 (or the pseudogene TRBV3-2), the J call TRBJ2-7, with TRBD2 as a possible D gene (6 bases). CDR1 LGHDT and CDR2 YNNKEL come from the germline V gene (reference sequence). V lost 4 bases and J 3 bases, leaving 10 bases between the germline ends. The CDR3 runs 13 residues. For the CDR3, the DNA is TGTGCCAGCAGCCGCGAGGGAGGCTACGAGCAGTACTTC. This translates into CASSREGGYEQYF.

The chain combines TRBV30 with TRBJ1-6, with D uncertain. Germline V gene data show CDR1 as GTSNPN and CDR2 as SVGIG (reference sequence). V lost 0 bases, J lost 4 bases, and 13 bases lay in between. The CDR3 spans 16 residues. CDR3 in DNA: TGTGCCTGGAGTGTTGGAGGGATATGGTATAATTCACCCCTCCACTTT. This encodes CAWSVGGIWYNSPLHF.

This clone occurred once. The rearrangement uses TRBV7-3 and TRBJ1-6, with 7 bases fitting TRBD1. The CDR3 is 14 residues long. V dropped 5 bases and J dropped 8; count of bases not matched to a gene: 6. Germline assignment: CDR1 SGHTA and CDR2 FQGTGA. The CDR3 nucleotides are TGTGCCAGCAGCAAAACGACAGGGCATTCACCCCTCCACTTT. Translation gives CASSKTTGHSPLHF.

This clone occurred once. The genes are TRBV6-5 and TRBJ2-1, with TRBD1 matching over 9 bases. Trimming took 11 bases from V and 7 from J; bases not matched to a gene: 9. The CDR3 sequence is 13 residues long. From germline, CDR1 is MNHEY and CDR2 SVGAGI. The CDR3 sequence is CADTRDRDNEQFF. The DNA of the CDR3 is TGTGCCGACACCCGGGACAGGGATAATGAGCAGTTCTTC.

The genes are TRBV12-3 or TRBV12-4 and TRBJ1-2; D perhaps matches TRBD1 (6 bases). V was clipped by 7 bases and J by 7 bases, with 13 bases between them. The CDR3 runs 12 residues. This chain's CDR3 is CASNPGVGGYTF. CDR3 nucleotide sequence: TGTGCCAGCAATCCAGGGGTTGGTGGCTACACCTTC.

The chain has TRBV15 and TRBJ2-5, with 10 nucleotides matching TRBD2. Germline lookup yields CDR1 LNHNV and CDR2 YYDKDF (reference sequence). The CDR3 covers 18 residues. J lost 6 bases, V lost 0 bases, and 13 bases had no gene match. Written as DNA, the CDR3 is TGTGCCACCAGCAGAGATAAATTGCTAGCGGGAGTGAGAAAGACCCAGTACTTC. It encodes CATSRDKLLAGVRKTQYF.

This chain connects TRBV7-6 to TRBJ1-6, with 8 bases lining up with TRBD1. Losses at the gene ends were 5 bases for V and 10 bases for J; bases not matched to a gene: 13. The CDR3 is 16 residues long. CDR1 SGHVS and CDR2 FNYEAQ come from the germline V gene. The CDR3 spells CASSPQGQGLGSPLHF. CDR3 in DNA: TGTGCCAGCAGCCCACAAGGACAGGGATTGGGCTCACCCCTCCACTTT. Supplemented by reference TRBV7-6 and TRBJ1-6, the full variable domain reads GAGVSQSPRYKVTKRGQDVALRCDPISGHVSLYWYRQALGQGPEFLTYFNYEAQQDKSGLPNDRFSAERPEGSISTLTIQRTEQRDSAMYRCASSPQGQGLGSPLHFGNGTRLTVT.

This clone occurred a few times. This chain joins TRBV30 and TRBJ1-1, with D perhaps matching TRBD1 (5 bases). The CDR3 is made up of 12 amino acids. The germline gives CDR1 GTSNPN, CDR2 SVGIG (reference sequence). Trimming took 3 bases from V and 4 from J, leaving 9 bases between them. This CDR3 reads CAWRGGSTEAFF. CDR3 coding DNA: TGTGCCTGGAGGGGGGGGTCCACTGAAGCTTTCTTT.

The CDR3 is CASSFGQGPTEAFF. CDR3 DNA: TGTGCCAGCAGCTTCGGACAGGGGCCCACTGAAGCTTTCTTT. The rearrangement uses TRBV7-9 and TRBJ1-1, with TRBD1 matching 9 bases. Losses at the gene ends were 3 bases for V and 4 bases for J; bases not matched to a gene: 3. Germline-derived CDR1 and CDR2 are SEHNR and FQNEAQ (reference sequence). CDR3 length equals 14 residues.

The V and J genes are TRBV5-1 and TRBJ1-6, with TRBD1 matching over 8 bases. Losses at the gene ends were 0 bases for V and 6 bases for J; bases not matched to a gene: 2. CDR3 length: 15 residues. Germline values: CDR1 SGHRS, CDR2 YFSETQ. The CDR3 DNA reads TGCGCCAGCAGCTTGGACAGGGGGACTAATTCACCCCTCCACTTT. Encoded protein: CASSLDRGTNSPLHF.

The CDR3 nucleotides are TGTGCCAGTAGTATAGATGCCAGGGGATCTGGAAACACCATATATTTT. It encodes CASSIDARGSGNTIYF. The rearrangement uses TRBV19 and TRBJ1-3; TRBD1 might be the D (6 bases). Trimming removed 0 bases at V and 1 base at J, with 10 bases between. The CDR3 is 16 residues long. Germline CDR1 and CDR2: LNHDA and SQIVND (reference sequence).

DNA of the CDR3: TGTGCCAGCAGCTTCGGACAGGGGGCTAATGAGCAGTTCTTC. Amino acid sequence: CASSFGQGANEQFF. The rearrangement links TRBV7-6 to TRBJ2-1, with 11 bases lining up with TRBD1. The CDR3 spans 14 residues. V shed 3 bases and J 7 bases; nucleotides not matched to a gene: 2. Germline V gene sequence: CDR1 SGHVS, CDR2 FNYEAQ. The entire variable domain, with the rest obtained from reference TRBV7-6 and TRBJ2-1, is as follows: GAGVSQSPRYKVTKRGQDVALRCDPISGHVSLYWYRQALGQGPEFLTYFNYEAQQDKSGLPNDRFSAERPEGSISTLTIQRTEQRDSAMYRCASSFGQGANEQFFGPGTRLTVL.

The chain carries TRBV6-6 and TRBJ1-5; weak D call: TRBD1 (5 bases). V dropped 7 bases and J dropped 0 bases, with 10 bases sitting between them. CDR1 is MNHNY and CDR2 is SVGAGI in the germline V gene (reference sequence). The CDR3 length is 14 residues. CDR3 residues: CASKPTGSNQPQHF. The CDR3 nucleotides read TGTGCCAGCAAACCCACAGGTAGCAATCAGCCCCAGCATTTT.

This chain connects TRBV5-1 to TRBJ1-1; 9 bases are a match to TRBD1. CDR1 is SGHRS, CDR2 YFSETQ, per germline. There are 13 residues in the CDR3. The V and J ends lost 2 bases and 5 bases, in that order; junction bases with no gene match: 1. The CDR3 DNA reads TGCGCCAGCAGCTTCGACAGGGGGACTGAAGCTTTCTTT. Amino acid sequence: CASSFDRGTEAFF.

The chain is built from TRBV7-9 and TRBJ1-6, with D maybe TRBD1 (5 bases). The V gene's germline CDR1 is SEHNR and CDR2 FQNEAQ (reference sequence). V gave up 1 base and J gave up 6 bases, with 10 bases separating them. This CDR3 is built from 15 residues. The CDR3 bases are TGTGCCAGCAGCTTAGACAGGCTAGTTAATTCACCCCTCCACTTT. Protein product: CASSLDRLVNSPLHF. Based on the CDR3 plus reference TRBV7-9 and TRBJ1-6, the full variable domain is DTGVSQNPRHKITKRGQNVTFRCDPISEHNRLYWYRQTLGQGPEFLTYFQNEAQLEKSRLLSDRFSAERPKGSFSTLEIQRTEQGDSAMYLCASSLDRLVNSPLHFGNGTRLTVT.

Here the CDR3 DNA reads TGTGCCAGCAGACTAGCCGCCGGGGAGCTGTTTTTT. Translating gives CASRLAAGELFF. V is TRBV19 and J is TRBJ2-2; 7 bases fit TRBD2. The V segment lost 9 bases and the J segment 6 bases; nucleotides outside the gene matches: 4. CDR1 and CDR2 (germline): LNHDA, SQIVND (reference sequence). This CDR3 is 12 amino acids long.

The chain employs TRBV19 and TRBJ1-2; D possibly corresponds to TRBD1 (5 bases). This CDR3 contains 15 residues. Germline V gene sequence: CDR1 LNHDA, CDR2 SQIVND (reference sequence). Deletions cut 7 bases from V and 6 bases from J, with 21 bases between. CDR3 protein: CASTPYRRGTDGYTF. The DNA of the CDR3 is TGTGCCAGTACCCCCTATCGAAGGGGAACAGATGGCTACACCTTC.

This clone has a handful of counts. At one boundary the junction diverges from the germline segment, which might be a read error. The chain's CDR3 is CASSYLDRGWAGELFF. CDR3 coding DNA: TGTGCTAGCAGCTATCTCGACAGGGGATGGGCCGGGGAGCTGTTTTTT. The rearrangement joins TRBV7-7 to TRBJ2-2; 8 bases agree with TRBD1. Germline loops: CDR1 SSHAT, CDR2 FNYEAQ (reference sequence). The CDR3 extends over 16 amino acids.

The genes are TRBV24-1 and TRBJ2-1; 13 bases map to TRBD2. This CDR3 spans 15 amino acids. Germline V gene sequence: CDR1 KGHDR, CDR2 SFDVKD. J gave up 7 bases and V 4 bases, and 3 bases lay outside the gene matches. This CDR3 is CATSDPGLAGNEQFF. For the CDR3, the DNA is TGTGCCACCAGTGACCCGGGACTAGCGGGGAATGAGCAGTTCTTC.

The V gene is TRBV7-2, the J gene TRBJ2-3; perhaps TRBD2 as D (5 bases). Trimming left V 4 bases short and J 0 bases short, with 11 bases between. CDR3 length equals 15 residues. Germline loops: CDR1 SGHTA, CDR2 FQGNSA. In DNA form, the CDR3 reads TGTGCCAGCAGCTGGCGGGCCTCTAGCACAGATACGCAGTATTTT. It specifies CASSWRASSTDTQYF.

The chain joins TRBV6-5 to TRBJ2-2, with 8 bases lining up with TRBD1. The germline gives CDR1 MNHEY, CDR2 SVGAGI. The CDR3 spans 16 residues. V trimming: 3 bases; J trimming: 6 bases; junction bases outside the gene matches: 9. The CDR3 sequence is CASSYFGQGPSGELFF. CDR3 sequence (DNA): TGTGCCAGCAGTTATTTTGGACAGGGTCCTTCCGGGGAGCTGTTTTTT.